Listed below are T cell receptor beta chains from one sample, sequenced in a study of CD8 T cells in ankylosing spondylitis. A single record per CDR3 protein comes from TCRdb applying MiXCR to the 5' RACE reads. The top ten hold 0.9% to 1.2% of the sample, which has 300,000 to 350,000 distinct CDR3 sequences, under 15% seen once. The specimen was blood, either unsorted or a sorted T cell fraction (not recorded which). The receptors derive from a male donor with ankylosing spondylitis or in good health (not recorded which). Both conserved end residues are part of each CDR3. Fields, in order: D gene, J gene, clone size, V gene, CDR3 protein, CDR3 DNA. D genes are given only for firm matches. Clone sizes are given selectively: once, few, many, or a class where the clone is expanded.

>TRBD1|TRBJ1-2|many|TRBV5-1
CASTRDRGDGYTF
TGCGCCAGCACCCGAGACAGGGGGGACGGCTACACCTTC
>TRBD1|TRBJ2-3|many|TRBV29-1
CSVGQGWDTDTQYF
TGCAGCGTGGGACAGGGCTGGGACACAGATACGCAGTATTTT
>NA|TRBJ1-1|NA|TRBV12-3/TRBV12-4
CASRYPGAGVNTEAFF
TGTGCCAGCAGATACCCAGGGGCAGGGGTGAACACTGAAGCTTTCTTT
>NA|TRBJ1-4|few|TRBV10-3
CATAPSARQEGEKLFF
TGTGCCACCGCCCCAAGTGCGCGACAGGAGGGTGAAAAACTGTTTTTT
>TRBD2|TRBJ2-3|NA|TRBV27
CASSYRGGGAVQDTQYF
TGTGCCAGCAGTTACCGGGGCGGGGGGGCTGTCCAAGATACGCAGTATTTT
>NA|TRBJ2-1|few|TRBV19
CASSIVGTKQFF
TGTGCCAGTAGTATAGTTGGGACAAAACAGTTCTTC
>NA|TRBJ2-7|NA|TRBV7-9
CASSLEAKTGEQYF
TGTGCCAGCAGCTTAGAAGCTAAGACGGGCGAGCAGTACTTC
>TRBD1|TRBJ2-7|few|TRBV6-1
CASSGQGINEQYF
TGTGCCAGCAGTGGACAGGGGATCAACGAGCAGTACTTC
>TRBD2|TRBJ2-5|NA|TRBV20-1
CSATSGQETQYF
TGCAGTGCTACTAGCGGCCAAGAGACCCAGTACTTC
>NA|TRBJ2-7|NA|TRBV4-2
CASSQEYRDTTYEQYF
TGTGCCAGCAGCCAAGAATATAGGGACACCACCTACGAGCAGTACTTC
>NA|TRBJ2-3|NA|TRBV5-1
CASSFLVSDTQYF
TGCGCCAGCAGCTTCTTGGTGTCCGATACGCAGTATTTT
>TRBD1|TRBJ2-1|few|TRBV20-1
CSAATGNYNEQFF
TGCAGTGCCGCGACAGGGAACTACAATGAGCAGTTCTTC
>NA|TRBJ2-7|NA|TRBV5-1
CASSRGTAPIAVTYEQYF
TGCGCCAGCAGCCGGGGGACAGCCCCTATCGCGGTTACCTACGAGCAGTACTTC
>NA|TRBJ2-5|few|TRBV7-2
CASSARRGVQETQYF
TGTGCCAGCAGCGCCCGAAGGGGGGTTCAAGAGACCCAGTACTTC
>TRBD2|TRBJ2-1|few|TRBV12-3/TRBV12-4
CASSPPASGSTYNEQFF
TGTGCCAGCAGTCCCCCCGCTAGCGGGAGCACCTACAATGAGCAGTTCTTC
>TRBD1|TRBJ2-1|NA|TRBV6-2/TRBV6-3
CASRTGTGKNEQFF
TGTGCCAGCAGAACCGGGACAGGAAAAAATGAGCAGTTCTTC
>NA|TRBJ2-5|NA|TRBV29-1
CSAEGAETQYF
TGCAGCGCCGAGGGCGCGGAGACCCAGTACTTC
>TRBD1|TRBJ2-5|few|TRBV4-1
CASSHDPRQGGGETQYF
TGCGCCAGCAGCCATGATCCCCGACAGGGTGGTGGAGAGACCCAGTACTTC
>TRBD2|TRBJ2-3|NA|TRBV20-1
CSALASGRDPDTQYF
TGCAGTGCCCTGGCTAGCGGGAGGGACCCAGATACGCAGTATTTT
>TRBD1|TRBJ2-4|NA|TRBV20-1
CSAWDRDVAKNIQYF
TGCAGTGCTTGGGACAGGGACGTAGCCAAAAACATTCAGTACTTC
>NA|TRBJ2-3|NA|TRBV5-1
CASGGSGAGPGNTDTQYF
TGCGCCAGCGGAGGGTCAGGGGCCGGACCCGGAAACACAGATACGCAGTATTTT
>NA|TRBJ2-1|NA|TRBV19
CASSIRDLRANEQFF
TGTGCCAGTAGTATCCGGGACCTTAGGGCTAATGAGCAGTTCTTC
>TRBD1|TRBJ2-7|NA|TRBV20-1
CSARHGTGGGYEQYF
TGCAGTGCTAGACATGGGACAGGGGGGGGCTACGAGCAGTACTTC
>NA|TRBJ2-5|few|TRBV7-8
CASSPMRLQETQYF
TGTGCCAGCAGCCCGATGAGACTGCAAGAGACCCAGTACTTC
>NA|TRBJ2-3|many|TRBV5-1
CASSLVREKRTDTQYF
TGCGCCAGCAGCTTGGTGAGGGAGAAGAGGACAGATACGCAGTATTTT
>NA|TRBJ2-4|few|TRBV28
CASRDQGSGAKNIQYF
TGTGCCAGCAGAGACCAGGGGTCGGGGGCCAAAAACATTCAGTACTTC
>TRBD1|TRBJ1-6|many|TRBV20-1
CSARGGTANSPLHF
TGCAGTGCTAGAGGTGGGACAGCTAATTCACCCCTCCACTTT
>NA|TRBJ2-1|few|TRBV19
CASSMRPYNEQFF
TGTGCCAGTAGTATGAGGCCCTACAATGAGCAGTTCTTC
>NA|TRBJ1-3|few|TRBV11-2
CASSERGAFGNTIYF
TGTGCCAGCAGTGAAAGGGGGGCATTTGGAAACACCATATATTTT
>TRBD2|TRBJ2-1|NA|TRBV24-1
CATSSSSGGSSYNEQFF
TGTGCCACCAGCTCCTCTAGCGGGGGGAGCTCCTACAATGAGCAGTTCTTC
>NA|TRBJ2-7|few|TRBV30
CAWDYRTQDEQYF
TGTGCCTGGGATTACAGAACTCAGGACGAGCAGTACTTC
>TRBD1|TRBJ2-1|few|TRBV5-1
CASSPRREQGVHNEQFF
TGCGCCAGCAGCCCACGCCGGGAACAGGGGGTACACAATGAGCAGTTCTTC
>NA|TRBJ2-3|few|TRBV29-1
CSVEDHPPRSTQYF
TGCAGCGTTGAAGACCACCCCCCGAGGTCTACGCAGTATTTT
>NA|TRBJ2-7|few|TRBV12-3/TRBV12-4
CASSFSRGTRNEQYF
TGTGCCAGCAGTTTTTCGAGGGGAACGCGGAACGAGCAGTACTTC
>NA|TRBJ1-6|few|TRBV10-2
CASSENLSGDSPLHF
TGCGCCAGCAGTGAGAACCTCTCAGGGGATTCACCCCTCCACTTT
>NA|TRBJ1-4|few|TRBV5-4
CATHTGGGGPNEKLFF
TGTGCCACTCATACGGGGGGCGGCGGCCCTAATGAAAAACTGTTTTTT
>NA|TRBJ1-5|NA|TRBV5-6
CASSLVGSAQPQHF
TGTGCCAGCAGCTTGGTGGGGTCGGCTCAGCCCCAGCATTTT
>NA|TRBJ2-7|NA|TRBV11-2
CASSLEPSSTSEQYF
TGTGCCAGCAGCTTAGAACCCTCCTCCACTTCAGAGCAGTACTTC
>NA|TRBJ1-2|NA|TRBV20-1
CSAPRDGSGGYGYTF
TGCAGTGCCCCCCGGGACGGCTCCGGAGGGTATGGCTACACCTTC
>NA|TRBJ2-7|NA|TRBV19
CASSTGLLYEQYF
TGTGCCAGTAGTACTGGACTCCTCTACGAGCAGTACTTC
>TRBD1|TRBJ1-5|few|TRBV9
CASSDRQGLNNQPQHF
TGTGCCAGCAGCGACCGACAGGGCCTTAATAATCAGCCCCAGCATTTT
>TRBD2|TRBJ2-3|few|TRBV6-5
CASSSAGGHPTDTQYF
TGTGCCAGCAGTTCGGCGGGGGGGCATCCCACAGATACGCAGTATTTT
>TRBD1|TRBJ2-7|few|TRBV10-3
CAISESTGLGEQYF
TGTGCCATCAGTGAGTCGACAGGGTTGGGCGAGCAGTACTTC
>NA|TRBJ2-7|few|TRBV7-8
CASSLDGTLGEQYF
TGTGCCAGCAGCTTAGATGGGACTCTGGGCGAGCAGTACTTC
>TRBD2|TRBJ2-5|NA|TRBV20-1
CSATPSLAGLQETQYF
TGCAGTGCCACTCCCTCCCTAGCGGGGCTTCAAGAGACCCAGTACTTC
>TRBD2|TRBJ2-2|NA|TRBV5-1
CASSLGLADNTGELFF
TGCGCCAGCAGCTTGGGACTAGCGGACAACACCGGGGAGCTGTTTTTT
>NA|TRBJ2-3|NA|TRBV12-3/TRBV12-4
CASSSLRSTDTQYF
TGTGCCAGCAGTTCCCTCAGGAGCACAGATACGCAGTATTTT
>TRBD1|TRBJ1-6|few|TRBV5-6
CASSHGQGYPNSPLHF
TGTGCCAGCAGCCACGGACAGGGTTACCCAAATTCACCCCTCCACTTT
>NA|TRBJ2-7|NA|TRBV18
CASSPDGLPYEQYF
TGTGCCAGCTCACCGGACGGTCTTCCCTACGAGCAGTACTTC
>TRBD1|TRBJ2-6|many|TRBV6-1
CASSTRTGIHSGANVLTF
TGTGCCAGCAGTACGAGGACAGGGATACACTCTGGGGCCAACGTCCTGACTTTC
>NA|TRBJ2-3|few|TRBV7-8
CASSSSRVGTDTQYF
TGTGCCAGCAGCTCCTCTAGGGTCGGCACAGATACGCAGTATTTT
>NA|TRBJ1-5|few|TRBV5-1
CASSLTGIAEPQHF
TGCGCCAGCAGCTTGACGGGGATTGCGGAGCCCCAGCATTTT
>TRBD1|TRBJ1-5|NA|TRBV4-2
CASSQGGQGDHQPQHF
TGTGCCAGCAGCCAAGGAGGACAGGGGGATCATCAGCCCCAGCATTTT